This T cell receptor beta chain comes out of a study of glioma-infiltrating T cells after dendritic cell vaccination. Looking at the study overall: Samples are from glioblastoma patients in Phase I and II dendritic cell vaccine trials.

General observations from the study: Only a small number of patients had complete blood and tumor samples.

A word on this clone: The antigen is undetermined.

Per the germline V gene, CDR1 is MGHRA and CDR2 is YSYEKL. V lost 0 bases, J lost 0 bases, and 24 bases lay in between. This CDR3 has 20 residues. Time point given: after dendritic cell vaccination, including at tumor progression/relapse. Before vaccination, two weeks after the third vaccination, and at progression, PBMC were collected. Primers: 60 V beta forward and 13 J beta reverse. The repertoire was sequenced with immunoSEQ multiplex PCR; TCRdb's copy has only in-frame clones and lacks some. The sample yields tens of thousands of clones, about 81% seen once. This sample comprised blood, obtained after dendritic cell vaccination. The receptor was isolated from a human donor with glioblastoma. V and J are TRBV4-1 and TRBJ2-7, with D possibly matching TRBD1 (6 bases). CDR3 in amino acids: CASSQDHRQALRRGSYEQYF. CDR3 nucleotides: TGCGCCAGCAGCCAAGATCATCGACAGGCCTTACGGAGAGGCTCCTACGAGCAGTACTTC.